These 15 T cell receptor beta chains share one sample of origin, sequenced in a study of tumor-infiltrating lymphocytes in localized non-small cell lung cancer. Generated by immunoSEQ multiplex PCR, the TCRdb table keeps only in-frame clones and is missing some. The table records about 18,000 clones, roughly two thirds of them present only once. The sequenced sample was lung tumor tissue. These receptors were obtained from a human donor with non-small cell lung cancer.

The J gene is TRBJ1-4, the V gene TRBV2; 7 positions match TRBD1. V lost 2 bases to trimming and J lost 7 bases; unmatched junction nucleotides: 4. Germline lookup yields CDR1 SNHLY and CDR2 FYNNEI. The CDR3 sequence is 14 residues long. The CDR3 region has the DNA TGTGCCAGCAGTGAAATGGCAGGGGGTGAAAAACTGTTTTTT. Protein: CASSEMAGGEKLFF.

This clone occurred a few times. The V and J genes are TRBV6-1 and TRBJ2-2; possibly TRBD1 for D (5 bases). From germline, CDR1 is MNHNS and CDR2 SASEGT. V lost 5 bases and J lost 0, with 7 bases in between. The CDR3 spans 14 residues. CDR3 amino acids: CASSRTTNTGELFF. DNA for the CDR3: TGTGCCAGCAGTAGGACAACGAACACCGGGGAGCTGTTTTTT.

J is TRBJ2-7 and V is TRBV30; 10 nucleotides match TRBD2. V trimming: 2 bases; J trimming: 3 bases; junction bases outside the gene matches: 1. The CDR3 has 13 amino acids. Germline CDR1 reads GTSNPN; CDR2 reads SVGIG (reference sequence). The CDR3 is CAWSWTSGYEQYF. CDR3 nucleotide sequence: TGTGCCTGGAGTTGGACTAGCGGCTACGAGCAGTACTTC.

The V gene is TRBV9, the J gene TRBJ1-4; D is unclear. Trimming left V 0 bases short and J 6 bases short, with 9 bases between. The CDR3 totals 14 residues. Germline V gene data show CDR1 as SGDLS and CDR2 as YYNGEE. Written as DNA, the CDR3 is TGTGCCAGCAGCGTAGGCGGTACCCATGAAAAACTGTTTTTT. Protein product: CASSVGGTHEKLFF. Combining the CDR3 with reference TRBV9 and TRBJ1-4 gives the whole variable domain DSGVTQTPKHLITATGQRVTLRCSPRSGDLSVYWYQQSLDQGLQFLIQYYNGEERAKGNILERFSAQQFPDLHSELNLSSLELGDSALYFCASSVGGTHEKLFFGSGTQLSVL.

The chain carries TRBV5-4 and TRBJ2-4, with 10 nucleotides matching TRBD1. Germline V gene lookup returns CDR1 SGHNT and CDR2 YYREEE (reference sequence). The CDR3 runs to 13 residues. V trimming: 6 bases; J trimming: 8 bases; junction bases outside the gene matches: 5. CDR3: CASNGQGEYIQYF. CDR3 coding DNA: TGTGCCAGCAACGGACAGGGGGAGTACATTCAGTACTTC. Using reference TRBV5-4 and TRBJ2-4 for the parts outside the CDR3, the full variable domain is ETGVTQSPTHLIKTRGQQVTLRCSSQSGHNTVSWYQQALGQGPQFIFQYYREEENGRGNFPPRFSGLQFPNYSSELNVNALELDDSALYLCASNGQGEYIQYFGAGTRLSVL.

CDR3 residues: CASSQDIPFLSHQPQHF. The CDR3 region has the DNA TGTGCCAGCAGCCAAGATATCCCTTTTCTGTCTCATCAGCCCCAGCATTTT. This rearrangement joins TRBV14 to TRBJ1-5; the D is unclear. The CDR3 is 17 amino acids. CDR1 SGHDN and CDR2 FVKESK come from the germline V gene. V was cut by 0 bases and J by 5 bases, with 17 bases left in between.

The chain is built from TRBV4-2 and TRBJ2-1; 9 nucleotides match TRBD2. CDR1 and CDR2 (germline): LGHNA, YNFKEQ. The CDR3 totals 17 residues. The J segment lost 5 bases and the V segment lost 1 base, leaving 9 bases of the junction unmatched. The CDR3 loop reads CASSQVVAGAANNEQFF. As DNA, the CDR3 is TGTGCCAGCAGCCAAGTGGTAGCGGGAGCAGCAAACAATGAGCAGTTCTTC.

J is TRBJ2-3 and V is TRBV10-1; TRBD2 might be the D (5 bases). Trimming cost V 5 bases and J 5 bases, with 17 bases left between them. The CDR3 totals 15 residues. Germline V gives CDR1 WNHNN, CDR2 SYGVQD (reference sequence). The CDR3 coding sequence is TGCGCCAGCAGTTCGGGGTTTAGTATGCTAGATACGCAGTATTTT. Its translation is CASSSGFSMLDTQYF.

The genes are TRBV28 and TRBJ1-2; D gene uncertain. Germline V gene sequence: CDR1 MDHEN, CDR2 SYDVKM. V was pared by 5 bases and J by 0 bases, with 10 bases between. The CDR3 is 14 amino acids. In DNA, the CDR3 is TGTGCCAGCAGTGCAGGCCCAGCTAACTATGGCTACACCTTC. Encoded protein: CASSAGPANYGYTF.

The V gene is TRBV6-5, the J gene TRBJ1-1; 8 positions agree with TRBD1. The length of the CDR3 is 15 residues. Germline CDR1 and CDR2: MNHEY and SVGAGI. Trimming at V came to 8 bases and at J to 2 bases, leaving 10 bases not matched to a gene. This chain's CDR3 is CASGAIGQGNTEAFF. For the CDR3, the DNA is TGTGCCAGCGGGGCGATCGGACAGGGAAACACTGAAGCTTTCTTT.

The table lists this clone with a count of one. V is TRBV28 and J is TRBJ2-7, with 8 bases lining up with TRBD2. Unmatched junction bases numbered 6, after V lost 8 bases and J lost 0 bases. Looked up from germline, CDR1 is MDHEN and CDR2 is SYDVKM. CDR3 size: 14 residues. The CDR3 sequence is CASASGGSSYEQYF. Here the CDR3 DNA reads TGTGCCAGCGCAAGCGGGGGATCCTCCTACGAGCAGTACTTC.

The rearrangement links TRBV5-4 to TRBJ2-5, with TRBD2 identical over 10 bases. CDR3 length equals 14 residues. Per the germline V gene, CDR1 is SGHNT and CDR2 is YYREEE (reference sequence). This CDR3 reads CATLERGGLETQYF. For the CDR3, the DNA is TGTGCAACCCTGGAGCGGGGGGGCCTTGAGACCCAGTACTTC.

The chain combines TRBV7-8 with TRBJ2-7; unclear D gene. V was shortened by 4 bases and J by 5 bases, with 12 bases between the two germline ends. The germline V gene encodes CDR1 SGHVS and CDR2 FQNEAQ. The CDR3 has 13 residues. CDR3 in amino acids: CASSWPGGNEQYF. In DNA form, the CDR3 reads TGTGCCAGCAGCTGGCCTGGCGGTAACGAGCAGTACTTC.

V gene TRBV7-2 combines with J gene TRBJ2-1; perhaps D is TRBD1 or TRBD2 (6 bases each). CDR1 is SGHTA and CDR2 is FQGNSA in the germline V gene. With 5 bases removed from V and 9 bases from J, the gap between germline ends came to 17 bases. The CDR3 totals 14 residues. CDR3 nucleotide sequence: TGTGCCAGCAGCGAAGGGGGGACTGTCAGTGAGCAGTTCTTC. As protein: CASSEGGTVSEQFF.

This rearrangement joins TRBV5-4 to TRBJ1-5, with TRBD1 matching 8 bases. V trimming: 0 bases; J trimming: 5 bases; junction bases outside the gene matches: 4. CDR1 SGHNT and CDR2 YYREEE come from the germline V gene (reference sequence). The CDR3 spans 15 residues. The CDR3: CASSLVPGGDQPQHF. Here the CDR3 DNA reads TGTGCCAGCAGCTTGGTACCAGGGGGCGATCAGCCCCAGCATTTT.